The 17 T cell receptor beta chains below all came from one sample that was sequenced in a study of blood T cells in healthy people across ages. Sample-barcoded 5' priming and a J-beta primer mix drove a second PCR of about 7 to 11 cycles. TCRdb re-derived calls from the 5' RACE reads in MiXCR, one entry per CDR3 protein. The sample carries hundreds of thousands of distinct CDR3 sequences, roughly 48% recorded once. The sequenced sample consisted of blood. The receptor set was obtained from a man aged 25-45 years in good health.

CDR3 nucleotides: TGTGCCAGCAGCTTTGGGAGGGGAGGGGCCAAAAACATTCAGTACTTC. It encodes CASSFGRGGAKNIQYF. V gene TRBV7-9 combines with J gene TRBJ2-4; 7 nucleotides line up with TRBD2. The trim removed 3 bases at V and 1 base at J, leaving 6 bases unmatched. The CDR3 runs to 16 residues. The V gene's germline CDR1 is SEHNR and CDR2 FQNEAQ (reference sequence).

This clonotype came up once. The chain joins TRBV24-1 to TRBJ2-1; 11 bases are shared with TRBD2. The DNA matches TRBJ2-7 better at its end, which makes the J call doubtful. Per the germline V gene, CDR1 is KGHDR and CDR2 is SFDVKD. The CDR3 covers 18 residues. CDR3 sequence: CATSDPTTSGGSYNEQYF. Here the CDR3 DNA reads TGTGCCACCAGTGATCCTACCACTAGCGGGGGATCCTACAATGAGCAGTACTTC.

The genes are TRBV6-1 and TRBJ2-1; 10 nucleotides align to TRBD1. The junction had 9 bases not matched to a gene; V was cut back by 5 bases and J by 5 bases. The CDR3 is 16 residues long. CDR1 is MNHNS, CDR2 SASEGT, per germline. CDR3 DNA: TGTGCCAGCAGTTTCCAGGGACAGGGGATAAACAATGAGCAGTTCTTC. Its translation: CASSFQGQGINNEQFF.

The chain recombines TRBV7-2 with TRBJ2-1, with 11 bases that match TRBD2. The CDR3 totals 18 residues. Germline V gives CDR1 SGHTA, CDR2 FQGNSA. After removal of 1 base from V and 8 bases from J, the junction contained 13 bases not matched to a gene. In nucleotides, the CDR3 is TGTGCCAGCAGCTTAGAGGGGCTTAGCGGGGGGGCCGTGTATGAGCAGTTCTTC. Amino acid sequence: CASSLEGLSGGAVYEQFF.

The rearrangement links TRBV29-1 to TRBJ2-1; D unresolved. Trimming shortened V by 8 bases and J by 0 bases, and 14 bases separated the two germline ends. The CDR3 has 14 amino acids. Germline CDR1 is SQVTM and CDR2 is ANQGSEA. CDR3 nucleotide sequence: TGCAGCCCCTCTCGGGCGAGCTCCTACAATGAGCAGTTCTTC. Protein: CSPSRASSYNEQFF.

This clonotype has just a few counts. The V and J genes are TRBV7-9 and TRBJ2-1; 10 nucleotides align to TRBD2. Germline values: CDR1 SEHNR, CDR2 FQNEAQ (reference sequence). The V segment lost 5 bases and the J segment 6 bases; nucleotides outside the gene matches: 7. This CDR3 comprises 15 residues. CDR3 loop: CASSVASGGINEQFF. The CDR3 DNA follows: TGTGCCAGCAGCGTTGCTAGCGGGGGAATCAATGAGCAGTTCTTC.

This sequence joins TRBV12-3 or TRBV12-4 and TRBJ1-1; D unresolved. This CDR3 spans 12 amino acids. The ends were cut back, 7 bases at V and 1 base at J, with 7 bases in the middle. CDR3 nucleotide sequence: TGTGCCAGCACCAAATCGAACACTGAAGCTTTCTTT. Protein product: CASTKSNTEAFF.

As concerns this clonotype: At one boundary the junction diverges from the germline segment, which might be a read error. The rearrangement links TRBV3-1 to TRBJ2-1; TRBD2 matches at 9 bases. Germline values: CDR1 LGHDT, CDR2 YNNKEL (reference sequence). This CDR3 region has 19 residues. The CDR3 nucleotides read TGTGCCAGCAGCCAAGATGCCAGCGGGGGGCTAAGCTCCGACAATGAGCAGTTCTTC. Translating it yields CASSQDASGGLSSDNEQFF.

V and J are TRBV20-1 and TRBJ2-1, with D possibly TRBD2 on 6 matching bases. The J call is uncertain, as TRBJ2-7 better fits the DNA end. Germline V gene data show CDR1 as DFQATT and CDR2 as SNEGSKA (reference sequence). The CDR3 is 14 residues long. The CDR3, as DNA: TGCAGTGCTTCGGACTACGGCTCCTACAATGAGCAGTACTTC. The encoded protein is CSASDYGSYNEQYF.

The table lists this clonotype with a few counts. The chain joins TRBV2 to TRBJ2-1; D is perhaps TRBD1 or TRBD2 (6 bases each). The CDR3 has 12 amino acids. V lost 6 bases and J lost 5, with 8 bases in between. The V gene's germline CDR1 is SNHLY and CDR2 FYNNEI. The CDR3 is CASREGDNEQFF. Here the CDR3 DNA reads TGTGCCAGCAGGGAGGGGGACAATGAGCAGTTCTTC.

The chain combines TRBV5-4 with TRBJ2-2; D ambiguous. CDR3 length equals 12 residues. V was cut by 10 bases and J by 1 base, with 8 bases left in between. Germline V lookup: CDR1 SGHNT, CDR2 YYREEE (reference sequence). Here the CDR3 reads CALVLNTGELFF. CDR3 bases: TGTGCCCTCGTCTTGAACACCGGGGAGCTGTTTTTT.

V usage is TRBV11-2 and J usage is TRBJ2-2, with D maybe TRBD1 (5 bases). Germline assignment: CDR1 SGHAT and CDR2 FQNNGV. Between the trimmed V and J ends, which lost 1 base and 2 bases, there was a span of 14 bases. The CDR3 is 17 residues long. CDR3 in amino acids: CASSLGVGQGNTGELFF. The CDR3 DNA reads TGTGCCAGCAGCTTAGGGGTGGGGCAGGGAAACACCGGGGAGCTGTTTTTT.

This clonotype was seen a handful of times. The chain uses TRBV7-8 and TRBJ1-4; D might be TRBD1 (6 bases). The V end lost 6 bases, the J end lost 7 bases, and 21 bases lay between the germline ends. CDR1 SGHVS and CDR2 FQNEAQ come from the germline V gene. CDR3 length equals 16 residues. In DNA form, the CDR3 reads TGTGCCAGCAGTCTAGGGGGAGAGATTACGGGTGAAAAACTGTTTTTT. This sequence encodes CASSLGGEITGEKLFF. The full variable domain, completed using reference TRBV7-8 and TRBJ1-4, is GAGVSQSPRYKVAKRGQDVALRCDPISGHVSLFWYQQALGQGPEFLTYFQNEAQLDKSGLPSDRFFAERPEGSVSTLKIQRTQQEDSAVYLCASSLGGEITGEKLFFGSGTQLSVL.

This clonotype was counted a few times. This chain uses TRBV27 with TRBJ1-5, with TRBD1 matching over 8 bases. V gave up 5 bases and J gave up 7 bases; unmatched junction bases: 13. The CDR3 has 16 amino acids. Looked up from germline, CDR1 is MNHEY and CDR2 is SMNVEV (reference sequence). CDR3 sequence (DNA): TGTGCCAGCAGTCCCGACAGGGGACTTTACTCCCAGCCCCAGCATTTT. Its protein is CASSPDRGLYSQPQHF.

The chain combines TRBV4-3 with TRBJ1-1; D is unresolved. Germline loops: CDR1 LGHNA, CDR2 YSLEER. This CDR3 comprises 13 residues. V dropped 0 bases and J dropped 10 bases, with 12 bases sitting between them. This CDR3 reads CASSQEEGQRAFF. The CDR3, as DNA: TGCGCCAGCAGCCAAGAGGAAGGGCAGCGAGCTTTCTTT.

The V call is TRBV28, the J call TRBJ2-5, with 7 nucleotides matching TRBD2. The length of the CDR3 is 16 residues. Germline V CDR1 and CDR2: MDHEN, SYDVKM. Unmatched junction bases numbered 13, after V lost 7 bases and J lost 2 bases. The CDR3 loop reads CASTLAASGKQETQYF. The DNA for the CDR3 is TGTGCCAGCACCTTAGCGGCTAGCGGAAAACAAGAGACCCAGTACTTC.

The CDR3 here is CASSDMDTNYGYTF. The CDR3 coding sequence is TGTGCCAGCAGTGATATGGATACTAACTATGGCTACACCTTC. The chain links TRBV6-1 to TRBJ1-2, with unresolved D. The germline gives CDR1 MNHNS, CDR2 SASEGT. This CDR3 spans 14 amino acids. V lost 3 bases to trimming and J lost 0 bases, with 8 bases between them.